This T cell receptor (beta chain) emerged from a study of blood T cell repertoires in COVID-19. About the research overall: COVID-19 samples from acute and convalescent phases originated in the United States, Italy and Spain. In each case, the material was cDNA or gDNA derived from T cells, B-cell-depleted T cells, or PBMCs.

Original data processing: Estimation of nucleated cell counts was performed using reference gene primer amplification. Here immunoSEQ multiplex PCR was the method, and the copy in TCRdb shows in-frame clones only, minus some. That table furnishes V, J and clone size, whereas the DNA furnished D and trimming. The sample lists approximately 140,000 clones; around four fifths were seen once. Germline V CDR1 and CDR2: MNHNY, SVGAGI (reference sequence). The ends lost 6 bases at V and 5 bases at J; junction bases unmatched: 8. The CDR3 extends over 15 amino acids. This clone showed up just once. The chain couples TRBV6-6 to TRBJ2-1; 9 bases are a match to TRBD2. Sequencing was done on a sample of peripheral blood. The sequence derives from a human donor in a cohort sampled during active COVID-19. The CDR3 protein is CASRDGLAGNNEQFF. The DNA of the CDR3 is TGTGCCAGCAGGGATGGGCTAGCGGGGAACAATGAGCAGTTCTTC.